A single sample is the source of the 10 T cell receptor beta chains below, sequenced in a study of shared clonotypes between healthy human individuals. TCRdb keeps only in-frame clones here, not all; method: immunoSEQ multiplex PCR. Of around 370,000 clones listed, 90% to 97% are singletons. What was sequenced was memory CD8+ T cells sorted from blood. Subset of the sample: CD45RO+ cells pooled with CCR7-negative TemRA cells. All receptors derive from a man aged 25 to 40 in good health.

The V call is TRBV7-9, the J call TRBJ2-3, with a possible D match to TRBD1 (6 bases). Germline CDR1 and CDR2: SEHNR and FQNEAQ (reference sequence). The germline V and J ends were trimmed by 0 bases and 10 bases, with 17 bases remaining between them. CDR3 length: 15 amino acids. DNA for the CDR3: TGTGCCAGCAGCTTAGCAGCAGGGGCGCGGAATCCGCAGTATTTT. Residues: CASSLAAGARNPQYF.

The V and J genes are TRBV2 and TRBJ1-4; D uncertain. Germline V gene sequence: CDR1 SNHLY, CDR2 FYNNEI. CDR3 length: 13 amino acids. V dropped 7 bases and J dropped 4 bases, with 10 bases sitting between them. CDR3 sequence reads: CASTGAFNEKLFF. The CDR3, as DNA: TGTGCCAGCACAGGAGCCTTTAATGAAAAACTGTTTTTT.

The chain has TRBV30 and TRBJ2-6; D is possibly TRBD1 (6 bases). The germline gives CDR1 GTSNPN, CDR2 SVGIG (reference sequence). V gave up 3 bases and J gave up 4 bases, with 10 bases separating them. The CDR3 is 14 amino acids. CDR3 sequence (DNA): TGTGCCTGGAGCCAGGGGACCGGGGCCAACGTCCTGACTTTC. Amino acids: CAWSQGTGANVLTF.

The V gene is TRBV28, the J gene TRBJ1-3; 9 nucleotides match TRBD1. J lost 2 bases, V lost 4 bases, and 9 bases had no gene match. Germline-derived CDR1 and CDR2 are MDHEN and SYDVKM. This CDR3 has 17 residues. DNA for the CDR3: TGTGCCAGCAGTTGGAGCTACAGGGGGCAAGCTGGAAACACCATATATTTT. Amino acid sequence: CASSWSYRGQAGNTIYF.

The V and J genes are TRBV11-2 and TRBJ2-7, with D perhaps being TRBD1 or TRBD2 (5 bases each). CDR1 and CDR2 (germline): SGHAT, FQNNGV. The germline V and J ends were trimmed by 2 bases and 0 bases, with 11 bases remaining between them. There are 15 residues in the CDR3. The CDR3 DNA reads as TGTGCCAGCAGCTTATTGCCAGGGAGCTCCTACGAGCAGTACTTC. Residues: CASSLLPGSSYEQYF.

CDR3 sequence reads: CASSYDGLSGNTIYF. The CDR3 nucleotides read TGTGCCAGCAGTTACGATGGTCTCTCTGGAAACACCATATATTTT. The chain recombines TRBV6-5 with TRBJ1-3, with D unresolved. The CDR3 is made up of 15 amino acids. The V end was cut by 2 bases, the J end by 0 bases, with 8 bases between. CDR1 is MNHEY, CDR2 SVGAGI, per germline.

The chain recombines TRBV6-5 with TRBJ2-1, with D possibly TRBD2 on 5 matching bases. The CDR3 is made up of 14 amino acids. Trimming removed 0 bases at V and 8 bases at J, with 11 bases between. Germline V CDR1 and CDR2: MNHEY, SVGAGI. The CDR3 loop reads CASSYSSVRDEQFF. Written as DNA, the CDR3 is TGTGCCAGCAGTTACTCGTCTGTGAGGGATGAGCAGTTCTTC.

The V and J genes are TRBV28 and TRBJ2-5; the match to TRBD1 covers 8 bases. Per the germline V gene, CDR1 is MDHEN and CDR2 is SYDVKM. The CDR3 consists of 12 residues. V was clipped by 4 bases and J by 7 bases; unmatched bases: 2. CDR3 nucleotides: TGTGCCAGCAGTTGGGGGACAGGGACCCAGTACTTC. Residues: CASSWGTGTQYF.

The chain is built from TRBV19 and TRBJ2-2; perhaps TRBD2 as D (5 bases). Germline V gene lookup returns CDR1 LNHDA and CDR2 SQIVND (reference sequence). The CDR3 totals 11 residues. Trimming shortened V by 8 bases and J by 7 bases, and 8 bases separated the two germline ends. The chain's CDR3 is CASSRGGELFF. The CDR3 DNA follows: TGTGCCAGTTCCCGGGGCGGGGAGCTGTTTTTT.

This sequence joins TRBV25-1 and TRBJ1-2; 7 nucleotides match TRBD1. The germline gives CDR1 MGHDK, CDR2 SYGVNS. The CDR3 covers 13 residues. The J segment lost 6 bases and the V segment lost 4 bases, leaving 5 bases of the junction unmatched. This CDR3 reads CASSGRDRDGYTF. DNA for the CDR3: TGTGCCAGCAGTGGCCGGGACAGAGATGGCTACACCTTC.